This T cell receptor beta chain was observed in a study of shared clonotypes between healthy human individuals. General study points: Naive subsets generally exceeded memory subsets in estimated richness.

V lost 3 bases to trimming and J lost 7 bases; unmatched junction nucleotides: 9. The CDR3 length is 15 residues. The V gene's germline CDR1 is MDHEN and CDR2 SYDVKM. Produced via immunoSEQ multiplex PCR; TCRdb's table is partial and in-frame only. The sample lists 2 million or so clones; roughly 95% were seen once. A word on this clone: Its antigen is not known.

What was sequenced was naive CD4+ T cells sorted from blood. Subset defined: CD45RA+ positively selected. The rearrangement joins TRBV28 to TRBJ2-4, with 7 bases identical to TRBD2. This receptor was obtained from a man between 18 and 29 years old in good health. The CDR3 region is CASSFHPAGVNIQYF. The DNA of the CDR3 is TGTGCCAGCAGTTTCCACCCTGCGGGGGTGAACATTCAGTACTTC.